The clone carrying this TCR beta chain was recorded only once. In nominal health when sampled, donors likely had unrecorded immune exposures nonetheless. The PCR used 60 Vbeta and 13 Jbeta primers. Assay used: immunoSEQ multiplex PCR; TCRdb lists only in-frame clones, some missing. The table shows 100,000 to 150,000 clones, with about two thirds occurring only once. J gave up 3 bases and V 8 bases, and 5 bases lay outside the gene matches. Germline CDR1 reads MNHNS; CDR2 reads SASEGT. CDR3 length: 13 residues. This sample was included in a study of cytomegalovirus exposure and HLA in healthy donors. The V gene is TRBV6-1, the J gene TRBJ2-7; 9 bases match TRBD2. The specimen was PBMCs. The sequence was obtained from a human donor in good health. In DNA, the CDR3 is TGTGCCAGCGTAGCGGGGGAATACTACGAGCAGTACTTC. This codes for CASVAGEYYEQYF.